This T cell receptor (beta chain) derives from a study of blood T cell repertoires in COVID-19 (dated by TCRdb to about 2020). A note on the overall study: Samples covering the acute and convalescent phases of COVID-19 were provided by collaborators in the United States, Italy and Spain. A de-identified subject ID, COVID-19 status, age in years and sex were almost always included in the sample metadata. HLA class I and class II types, where available, came from metadata supplied by the sample provider rather than from assay-based typing. Samples came from the ongoing ImmuneRACE study (first 160 participants) plus 1,254 subjects from 6 global collaborators. The repertoires were made available in a free public database intended to serve as a resource for research on the immune response to SARS-CoV-2. The material from the prospective study consisted of cDNA or gDNA derived from T cells, B-cell-depleted T cells, or PBMCs. Deeply sampled blood TCRbeta repertoires from subjects exposed to, actively infected with, or recovered from COVID-19 were included in the dataset. Overall study outcomes, separate from this receptor: The amount of clinical and demographic metadata varied by source and participant and was provided uncurated.

TCRbeta CDR3 regions were amplified from genomic DNA using the immunoSEQ Assay, a bias-controlled multiplex PCR. Per the source publication's procedure: The number of nucleated cells in each sample was estimated from the amplification of reference gene primers within the assay. Sequence reads were collapsed and filtered to measure the absolute abundance of every unique TCRbeta CDR3 rearrangement. For each sample, productive Simpson clonality was calculated as the square root of Simpson's diversity index across productive rearrangements. TCRdb limited this immuneACCESS table to in-frame rearrangements with V and J called. A share of clones is missing; checked studies link under half to unresolved V genes, and the rest is unexplained. The V and J calls and clone size were taken over from that table, and D and trimming were inferred from the DNA. Recorded for this sample are more than 45,000 clones; about 90% of them occurred a single time. The ten largest account for under 1.5% of the sample.

Collaborating institutions collected whole blood in K2EDTA tubes following their own protocols. For TCRbeta analysis, collaborators shipped samples as frozen whole blood, isolated PBMCs, or DNA extracted from either of those sample types. The junction shows trimming of 3 bases on V and 4 bases on J, plus 16 bases between the germline ends. The CDR3 contains 15 residues, cysteine and phenylalanine counted. Only the CDR3 region is kept as DNA, spanning 45 bases read in frame from base 1. The CDR1 and CDR2 encoded by the germline V gene (reference sequence) are SGHNT and YYREEE. This clone was seen a single time. What antigen it recognizes has not been identified. No quality values exist for individual bases; no much larger clone is one base distant.

Recombination joined TRBV5-4 with TRBJ2-5; 6 matching bases give a weak D call of TRBD1. Sequences were obtained from peripheral blood. The clonotype originates from a man aged 55 to 70 with acute or convalescent COVID-19. The DNA reads TGTGCCAGCAGCTCAGCAAGGGGGAATGCAGAGACCCAGTACTTC. Translated, it reads CASSSARGNAETQYF. Reference TRBV5-4 and TRBJ2-5 genes cover what lies past the CDR3, so the full variable domain is ETGVTQSPTHLIKTRGQQVTLRCSSQSGHNTVSWYQQALGQGPQFIFQYYREEENGRGNFPPRFSGLQFPNYSSELNVNALELDDSALYLCASSSARGNAETQYFGPGTRLLVL.